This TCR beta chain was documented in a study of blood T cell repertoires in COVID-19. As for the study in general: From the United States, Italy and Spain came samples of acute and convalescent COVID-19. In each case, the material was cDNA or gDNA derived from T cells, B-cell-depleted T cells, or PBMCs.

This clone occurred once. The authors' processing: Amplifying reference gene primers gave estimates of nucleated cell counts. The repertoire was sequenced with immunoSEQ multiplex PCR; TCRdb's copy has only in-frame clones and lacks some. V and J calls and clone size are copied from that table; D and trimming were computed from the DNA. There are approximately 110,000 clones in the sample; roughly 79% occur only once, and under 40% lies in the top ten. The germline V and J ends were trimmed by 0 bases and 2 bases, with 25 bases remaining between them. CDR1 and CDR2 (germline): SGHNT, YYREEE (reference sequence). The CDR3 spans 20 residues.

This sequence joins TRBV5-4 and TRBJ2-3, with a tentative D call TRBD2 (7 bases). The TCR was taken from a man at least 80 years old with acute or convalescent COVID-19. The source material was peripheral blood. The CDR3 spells CASSLEGGAIRGLFTDTQYF. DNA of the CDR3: TGTGCCAGCAGCTTGGAAGGGGGGGCTATAAGAGGTCTCTTCACAGATACGCAGTATTTT.